Sequencing of this TCR beta chain was carried out in a study of blood T cell repertoires in COVID-19. About the study: Sources were T cells, B-cell-depleted T cells, or PBMCs; the material itself was cDNA or gDNA.

The CDR3 totals 16 residues. CDR1 is SGHKS and CDR2 is YYEKEE in the germline V gene (reference sequence). V was shortened by 6 bases and J by 3 bases, with 21 bases between the two germline ends. Profiling relied on immunoSEQ multiplex PCR, and the TCRdb table lists in-frame clones only, not all of them. This table holds about 120,000 clones, around nine tenths found once. The V gene is TRBV5-5, the J gene TRBJ1-1; D is perhaps TRBD1 (5 bases). The origin of this receptor is a human donor with acute or convalescent COVID-19. The donor label of this sample is uncertain. Sequencing used peripheral blood. CDR3 DNA sequence: TGTGCCAGCATACATGATGCGGGACGGCGGCACACTGAAGCTTTCTTT. Its protein product is CASIHDAGRRHTEAFF.